This T cell receptor (beta chain) was retrieved from a study of CD8 T cells in Susac syndrome. The CDR3 is made up of 15 amino acids. With V trimmed by 7 bases and J by 1 base, 9 bases remained unmatched. Reverse transcription of about 0.45 to 1 ug RNA was carried out with random hexamers. Amplification of TCR beta CDR3 was carried out by immunoSEQ multiplex PCR, which covered 54 Vbeta and 13 Jbeta segments. TCRdb itself ran the immunoSEQ multiplex PCR reads through MiXCR, one entry per CDR3 protein. The top ten clones hold approximately 0.065% of a sample with just over 300,000 distinct CDR3 sequences, around 92% of them seen once. Blood CD8+ and CD4+ T cells underwent high-throughput TCR beta sequencing. Negative isolation was used for CD8+ and CD4+ T cells and FACS enrichment for TEMRA cells.

This TCR derives from a human donor with multiple sclerosis. This chain uses TRBV12-3 or TRBV12-4 with TRBJ1-1; 7 bases are shared with TRBD1. Sequencing input: CD4+ T cells from PBMCs. CDR3 region: CASISGQLTNTEAFF. For the CDR3, the DNA is TGTGCCAGCATATCGGGACAGCTTACGAACACTGAAGCTTTCTTT.